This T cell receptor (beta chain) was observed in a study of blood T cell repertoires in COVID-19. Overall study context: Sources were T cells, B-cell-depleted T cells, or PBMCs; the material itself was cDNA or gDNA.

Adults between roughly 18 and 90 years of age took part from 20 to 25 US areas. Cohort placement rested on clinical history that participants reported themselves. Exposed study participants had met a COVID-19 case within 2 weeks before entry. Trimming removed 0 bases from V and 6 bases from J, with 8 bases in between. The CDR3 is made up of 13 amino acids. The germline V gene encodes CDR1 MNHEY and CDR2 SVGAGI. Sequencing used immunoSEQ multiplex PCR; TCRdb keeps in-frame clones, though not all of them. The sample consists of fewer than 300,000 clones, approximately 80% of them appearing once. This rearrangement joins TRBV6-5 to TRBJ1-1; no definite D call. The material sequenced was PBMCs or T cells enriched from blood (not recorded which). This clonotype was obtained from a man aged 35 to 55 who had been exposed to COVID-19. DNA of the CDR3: TGTGCCAGCAGTTACTCCGCAAGCCCTGAAGCTTTCTTT. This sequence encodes CASSYSASPEAFF.